These 29 T cell receptor beta chains were sequenced from one sample in a study of vaccination and CD4 T cells after COVID-19. An Oncomine TCR Beta short-read assay was used to sequence the DNA from cultured CD4+ T cells. TCRdb redid the calling of the PCR reads with MiXCR, one entry per CDR3 protein. The table shows approximately 20,000 distinct CDR3 sequences, with approximately 45% occurring only once. This sample's treatment: approximately 9-day PBMC culture with coronavirus spike peptide pools or control peptides (ViraFEST assay). Antigens for these TCRs are unknown. Here the sequenced sample was CD4+ T cells from blood, cultured in vitro, taken before SARS-CoV-2 vaccination. These receptor sequences come from a human donor who had recovered from COVID-19.

This clonotype appeared a few times. The J gene is TRBJ2-1, the V gene TRBV20-1; tentative D call: TRBD2 (5 bases). The CDR3 loop spans 14 amino acids. The V gene's germline CDR1 is DFQATT and CDR2 SNEGSKA (reference sequence). Trimming removed 6 bases from V and 0 bases from J, with 12 bases in between. In DNA, the CDR3 is TGCAGTGCCGGAGCGGAGACCTCCTACAATGAGCAGTTCTTC. Amino acids: CSAGAETSYNEQFF.

The genes are TRBV12-3 or TRBV12-4 and TRBJ2-3; TRBD2 agrees at 12 bases. The V gene end was trimmed by 6 bases and the J gene end by 5 bases; junction bases not matched to a gene: 9. The CDR3 length is 16 residues. The CDR3 reads CASSRTSGGPGDTQYF. Here the CDR3 DNA reads TGTGCCAGCAGCCGTACTAGCGGGGGGCCAGGAGATACGCAGTATTTT.

The gene calls are TRBV6-1 and TRBJ1-5; a weak D match, TRBD1 (5 bases). Germline lookup yields CDR1 MNHNS and CDR2 SASEGT. The CDR3 sequence is 15 residues long. With 10 bases removed from V and 6 bases from J, the gap between germline ends came to 22 bases. CDR3 sequence: CATLGPGQAGQPQHF. Written as DNA, the CDR3 is TGTGCCACCCTGGGGCCTGGGCAGGCCGGTCAGCCCCAGCATTTT.

The chain employs TRBV15 and TRBJ2-5, with 7 bases matching TRBD2. There are 19 residues in the CDR3. Trimming removed 0 bases from V and 1 base from J; junction bases left unmatched: 14. Germline CDR1 is LNHNV and CDR2 is YYDKDF (reference sequence). In DNA form, the CDR3 reads TGTGCCACCAGCAGAGATCTTGGGTCTAGCGGTGGCCTCCAAGAGACCCAGTACTTC. Its translation: CATSRDLGSSGGLQETQYF.

This clonotype was recorded a few times. This chain joins TRBV27 and TRBJ1-2; D unclear. V gave up 8 bases and J gave up 4 bases, with 14 bases separating them. The CDR3 sequence is 13 residues long. From germline, CDR1 is MNHEY and CDR2 SMNVEV (reference sequence). The DNA for the CDR3 is TGTGCCAGCCGCCCCCTGCTAGCCTATGGCTACACCTTC. It is translated as CASRPLLAYGYTF.

This chain joins TRBV7-2 and TRBJ1-2; 10 nucleotides match TRBD1. The trim removed 4 bases at V and 4 bases at J, leaving 6 bases unmatched. Germline CDR1 reads SGHTA; CDR2 reads FQGNSA. This CDR3 is built from 15 residues. The CDR3 protein is CASSSRQGASYGYTF. CDR3 nucleotide sequence: TGTGCCAGCAGCTCAAGACAGGGGGCGAGCTATGGCTACACCTTC. The complete variable domain, with remaining parts taken from reference TRBV7-2 and TRBJ1-2, reads GAGVSQSPSNKVTEKGKDVELRCDPISGHTALYWYRQSLGQGLEFLIYFQGNSAPDKSGLPSDRFSAERTGGSVSTLTIQRTQQEDSAVYLCASSSRQGASYGYTFGSGTRLTVV.

This clonotype turned up a few times. This sequence joins TRBV27 and TRBJ1-6; 10 positions agree with TRBD1. V gave up 5 bases and J gave up 5 bases; unmatched junction bases: 21. Germline CDR1 is MNHEY and CDR2 is SMNVEV (reference sequence). The CDR3 covers 21 residues. The CDR3 loop is CASSPTGTGDAVVGHNSPLHF. DNA of the CDR3: TGTGCCAGCAGTCCGACCGGGACAGGGGACGCGGTGGTCGGACATAATTCACCCCTCCACTTT.

Written as DNA, the CDR3 is TGTGCCATCAGTGATTTTCGGGGGAACACTGAAGCTTTCTTT. This codes for CAISDFRGNTEAFF. The rearrangement uses TRBV10-3 and TRBJ1-1; D gene unclear. The V end lost 3 bases, the J end lost 1 base, and 9 bases lay between the germline ends. This CDR3 is 14 amino acids long. Germline V CDR1 and CDR2: ENHRY, SYGVKD.

The chain has TRBV11-2 and TRBJ2-3; D is ambiguous. Between the trimmed V and J ends, which lost 5 bases and 5 bases, there was a span of 8 bases. CDR3 length equals 12 residues. The germline V gene has CDR1 SGHAT and CDR2 FQNNGV. DNA of the CDR3: TGTGCCAGCAGCCCCTTTATAGATACGCAGTATTTT. Residues: CASSPFIDTQYF.

This clonotype came up once. J is TRBJ1-1 and V is TRBV4-3, with D tentatively TRBD1 (6 bases). From germline, CDR1 is LGHNA and CDR2 YSLEER. Between the trimmed V and J ends, which lost 2 bases and 0 bases, there was a span of 19 bases. The CDR3 has 18 residues. The DNA of the CDR3 is TGCGCCAGCAGCCAATCAGGACTGACAGGTTCCATGAACACTGAAGCTTTCTTT. Amino acids: CASSQSGLTGSMNTEAFF.

The chain carries TRBV6-2 or TRBV6-3 and TRBJ2-7, with TRBD2 matching over 14 bases. Germline V lookup: CDR1 MNHEY, CDR2 SVGEGT. This CDR3 spans 16 amino acids. Germline trimming cut 6 bases from V and 5 bases from J; bases unmatched to any gene: 9. This CDR3 is CASRNAPGLAGDEQYF. Written as DNA, the CDR3 is TGTGCCAGCAGAAATGCACCGGGACTAGCGGGAGACGAGCAGTACTTC.

The chain carries TRBV30 and TRBJ2-3; 10 bases agree with TRBD2. This CDR3 is 15 amino acids long. V lost 2 bases, J lost 6 bases, and 8 bases stayed unmatched. Germline V CDR1 and CDR2: GTSNPN, SVGIG (reference sequence). CDR3 sequence: CAWSSSSGGLDTQYF. In DNA, the CDR3 is TGTGCCTGGAGTTCATCTAGCGGGGGTCTGGATACGCAGTATTTT.

This clonotype was seen only a few times. The chain uses TRBV6-5 and TRBJ1-2; D is unresolved. The CDR3 is made up of 13 amino acids. The V gene lost 2 bases and the J gene lost 9 bases, with 13 bases spanning the gap. From germline, CDR1 is MNHEY and CDR2 SVGAGI. In DNA, the CDR3 is TGTGCCAGCAGTTACGCTTTTCAGGATCGCTACACCTTC. This sequence encodes CASSYAFQDRYTF.

The chain has TRBV6-2 or TRBV6-3 and TRBJ2-3; possibly TRBD1 for D (6 bases). The DNA matches TRBJ1-5 better at its end, which makes the J call doubtful. The CDR3 loop spans 16 amino acids. Germline V gives CDR1 MNHEY, CDR2 SVGEGT. CDR3 residues: CASRRGTSGGADTQHF. For the CDR3, the DNA is TGTGCCAGCAGAAGAGGGACTAGCGGGGGGGCAGATACGCAGCATTTT.

V usage is TRBV19 and J usage is TRBJ1-2, with 7 positions matching TRBD1. V was pared by 7 bases and J by 7 bases, with 12 bases of the junction left unmatched. Germline V gene lookup returns CDR1 LNHDA and CDR2 SQIVND (reference sequence). This CDR3 contains 14 residues. The CDR3 protein is CASKPTGERSGYTF. The CDR3 bases are TGTGCCAGTAAACCCACAGGGGAAAGGAGTGGCTACACCTTC.

This clonotype was counted between two and nine times. The V call is TRBV27, the J call TRBJ2-3; weak D call: TRBD2 (6 bases). The CDR3 runs to 16 residues. V was trimmed by 4 bases and J by 1 base, leaving 15 bases between them. Germline V gene lookup returns CDR1 MNHEY and CDR2 SMNVEV (reference sequence). CDR3 sequence (DNA): TGTGCCAGCAGTTCCTTACTAGCTGGCGGCACAGATACGCAGTATTTT. The encoded protein is CASSSLLAGGTDTQYF.

The chain recombines TRBV2 with TRBJ2-7; the match to TRBD2 covers 7 bases. This CDR3 contains 15 residues. V shed 6 bases, J shed 0 bases, and the junction held 8 bases outside the gene matches. The germline CDR1 and CDR2 sequences are SNHLY and FYNNEI. The CDR3 spells CASRKLATSSYEQYF. CDR3 in DNA: TGTGCCAGCAGGAAACTAGCGACAAGCTCCTACGAGCAGTACTTC.

CDR3 bases: TGTGCCAGCAGTCTCTCTGGGGCCAACGTCCTGACTTTC. This translates into CASSLSGANVLTF. The V call is TRBV27, the J call TRBJ2-6; unclear D gene. The V gene lost 5 bases and the J gene lost 0 bases, with 2 bases spanning the gap. Looked up from germline, CDR1 is MNHEY and CDR2 is SMNVEV (reference sequence). CDR3 length equals 13 residues.

This clonotype occurred a few times. This chain joins TRBV12-3 or TRBV12-4 and TRBJ1-1; TRBD1 aligns across 11 bases. The ends lost 6 bases at V and 11 bases at J; junction bases unmatched: 11. There are 14 residues in the CDR3. CDR3 bases: TGTGCCAGCAGGACCACGGGACAGGGGGTAGGGGCTTTCTTT. Its translation is CASRTTGQGVGAFF.

The chain uses TRBV20-1 and TRBJ2-5, with D tentatively TRBD2 (5 bases). The length of the CDR3 is 13 residues. Germline CDR1 is DFQATT and CDR2 is SNEGSKA (reference sequence). Trimming cost V 4 bases and J 2 bases, with 11 bases left between them. The CDR3 region is CSANPPGQETQYF. CDR3 sequence (DNA): TGCAGTGCTAACCCCCCGGGGCAAGAGACCCAGTACTTC.

The chain uses TRBV7-8 and TRBJ1-5; 7 nucleotides line up with TRBD1. Unmatched junction bases numbered 12, after V lost 6 bases and J lost 10 bases. The germline V gene has CDR1 SGHVS and CDR2 FQNEAQ. This CDR3 is built from 14 residues. The CDR3 DNA follows: TGTGCCAGCAGATTTAGTACAGGGGATGGCCCCCAGCATTTT. It is translated as CASRFSTGDGPQHF.

This sequence joins TRBV2 and TRBJ1-6; possible D gene TRBD1, 6 bases. CDR3 length equals 14 residues. V shed 7 bases and J shed 9 bases, with 16 bases lying between them. Per germline, CDR1 SNHLY and CDR2 FYNNEI. The CDR3 sequence: CASTRDTVGSPLHF. The CDR3 bases are TGTGCCAGCACACGGGACACTGTCGGTTCACCCCTCCACTTT.

In its sample, this clonotype was seen a few times. This chain links TRBV7-3 with TRBJ2-7; the D gene could be TRBD1 or TRBD2 (7 bases each). Between the trimmed V and J ends, which lost 5 bases and 2 bases, there was a span of 13 bases. The CDR3 totals 14 residues. The V gene's germline CDR1 is SGHTA and CDR2 FQGTGA. The CDR3 bases are TGTGCCAGCAGCCGACAGGGAGGGCCCTACGAGCAGTACTTC. Residues: CASSRQGGPYEQYF.

The genes are TRBV6-5 and TRBJ1-2; D possibly corresponds to TRBD1 (6 bases). The CDR3 consists of 15 residues. CDR1 is MNHEY, CDR2 SVGAGI, per germline. Trimming left V 0 bases short and J 7 bases short, with 15 bases between. The chain's CDR3 is CASSYSSRGGLGYTF. CDR3 bases: TGTGCCAGCAGTTACTCGAGCAGGGGCGGCCTTGGCTACACCTTC.

The gene calls are TRBV20-1 and TRBJ2-1; TRBD2 aligns across 14 bases. This CDR3 region has 19 residues. Germline CDR1 and CDR2: DFQATT and SNEGSKA (reference sequence). The junction had 20 bases not matched to a gene; V was cut back by 6 bases and J by 7 bases. The CDR3 nucleotides are TGCAGTGCGTTTACCGGACTAGCGGGGGGCGACTGGGAATTTAATGAGCAGTTCTTC. Translated, it gives CSAFTGLAGGDWEFNEQFF.

The V and J genes are TRBV2 and TRBJ1-2; perhaps TRBD1 as D (5 bases). Trimming left V 11 bases short and J 0 bases short, with 16 bases between. The CDR3 is 14 residues long. CDR1 and CDR2 (germline): SNHLY, FYNNEI. The CDR3 spells CAGSQGSSNYGYTF. CDR3 bases: TGTGCCGGGTCCCAGGGTTCCTCTAACTATGGCTACACCTTC.

CDR3 loop: CASSEGLQETQYF. The CDR3 DNA is TGTGCCAGCAGTGAGGGGCTCCAAGAGACCCAGTACTTC. The chain joins TRBV25-1 to TRBJ2-5; D possibly corresponds to TRBD1 (5 bases). Germline V lookup: CDR1 MGHDK, CDR2 SYGVNS. Deletions cut 3 bases from V and 1 base from J, with 6 bases between. This CDR3 contains 13 residues.

The chain recombines TRBV20-1 with TRBJ1-5, with D possibly being TRBD1 (6 bases). This CDR3 contains 14 residues. CDR1 and CDR2 (germline): DFQATT, SNEGSKA (reference sequence). The V gene lost 6 bases and the J gene lost 0 bases, with 12 bases spanning the gap. The CDR3 nucleotides are TGCAGTGCGGTACAGGGTTATAGCAATCAGCCCCAGCATTTT. Translated: CSAVQGYSNQPQHF.

This clonotype was found a few times. The rearrangement joins TRBV7-2 to TRBJ2-6; D gene unclear. The CDR3 covers 15 residues. In germline, CDR1 is SGHTA, CDR2 FQGNSA. Trimming stripped 1 base from V and 2 bases from J, with 6 bases between. The CDR3 bases are TGTGCCAGCAGCTTAGGCCCCACTGGGGCCAACGTCCTGACTTTC. It translates to CASSLGPTGANVLTF.